The clone carrying this T cell receptor beta chain has more than one count but fewer than ten. The antigen is unknown. This CDR3 has 14 residues. V gave up 0 bases and J gave up 7 bases; unmatched junction bases: 2. Germline V CDR1 and CDR2: LGHNA, YNFKEQ. A universal primer site and UMIs were added as TCR cDNA was made by 5'RACE template switching. TCRdb ran MiXCR on the 5' RACE reads and lists one entry per CDR3 protein. Of some 560,000 distinct CDR3 sequences in the sample, roughly a sixth were seen once. This sample was taken from a study of T cells after yellow fever vaccination. Study background: It was SMART-Seq v4 Ultra Low Input that prepared the fractions with low cell numbers. Study-wide results and caveats: Bulk-population clonotypes that are abundant could appear as contaminants in FACS-sorted repertoires. The booster saw the reappearance of most primary-vaccination clones (roughly 95% CD4, around 88% CD8).

The gene calls are TRBV4-2 and TRBJ1-2; 10 bases match TRBD1. The source of this sequence is a man aged 18 to 29 who received the YFV17D yellow fever vaccine. Specimen: PBMCs, collected roughly 5 days after the first yellow fever vaccination. DNA for the CDR3: TGTGCCAGCAGCCAAGAAGGGACAGGGGTTGGCTACACCTTC. Residues: CASSQEGTGVGYTF.